This record covers a single T cell receptor beta chain. It has no known antigen specificity. No clone much larger than this one lies a single base away; base qualities are absent. This record belongs to a study of cytomegalovirus exposure and HLA in healthy donors (dated by TCRdb to 2016 to 2017). Background on the whole study: An earlier analysis of about 560 of the donors reported around 280 Gb of sequence data and roughly 120 million unique TCR beta sequences obtained from 180 million or so T cells. Rather than drawing on any new phenotypic data, the later analysis identified candidate immune exposures from TCR beta sequences and the way those sequences occurred across donors. Because of strong linkage in the cohort, roughly five DR-DQ haplotypes were treated as single units for association and clustering. Every discovery cohort repertoire had been produced on one sequencing platform. To predict cytomegalovirus infection status, the study combined high-throughput TCR immunosequencing, statistical association of individual TCRs with disease status, and machine learning. Of the 300 to 500 genotyped donors, approximately 81% were placed in the genetic ancestry cluster associated with self-reported Caucasian donors. Alongside the repertoire data, information on donor age, sex, ethnicity and CMV serostatus was compiled. A later analysis re-analyzed previously published TCR beta repertoires from 550 to 700 donors and added high-resolution HLA genotyping to study TCR occurrence patterns. The number of typed donors differed by locus: 629-630 for A, B, C, DRB1 and DQB1; 500 to 550 for DQA1; 606 for DPA1; and 400 to 480 for DPB1. An earlier analysis of nearly 600 of the donors applied high-throughput TCR beta sequencing to assess whether each TCR beta V gene segment acted as functional or pseudogenic. Across 300 to 400 genotyped donors of the cohort, an average of roughly 250,000 unique TCR beta nucleotide sequences per donor were sequenced, and 15% to 20% of those sequences were non-productive. The study was designed to test whether signatures of past pathogen exposure could be identified by cataloging public T cell receptors. Around 330 gigabases of sequencing data and tens of millions of unique TCR sequences made up an early release that covered approximately 650 HLA-typed donors. The study used immunosequencing to profile the T cell repertoires of hundreds of subjects and linked those repertoires to cytomegalovirus serostatus. Besides the first cohort of about 730 subjects, a separate validation cohort made up of roughly 130 different subjects was used. HLA typing covered class I and class II loci at four-digit resolution. A later genetic analysis took genome-wide SNP genotypes for about 60% of the roughly 670 donors and used that subset as a discovery cohort. General findings and caveats noted by the study authors: In a later analysis, the rate of TCR association differed among HLA loci, with DRB1 alleles having the most associated TCRs and HLA-C alleles having the fewest. While some public TCRs were present in many individuals, most TCR sequences turned up only very rarely across donors. Specific HLA alleles were associated with over 15,000 TCR beta sequences at a false discovery rate of 0.05 in a later analysis. Assigning TCR associations to individual alleles was difficult when HLA alleles, especially DR and DQ, strongly co-occurred. A later analysis reported that several top co-occurrence clusters appeared linked to parvovirus B19, influenza, CMV and Epstein-Barr virus. A group of highly shared sequence variants was considered likely to be a technical artifact of the sequencing pipeline. It was suggested by the authors that the approach could potentially be generalized to other disease states and immunological phenotypes. A further reported finding was that TCR beta sequences accurately predicted the HLA-A and HLA-B alleles for most subjects in the first cohort. Sequencing depth was assumed to be roughly uniform across donors in the presence/absence analyses, though that assumption may not hold. Linkage disequilibrium might explain the correlated functional status among segregating V segments, but an unknown experimental factor could not be excluded. The 87-base-pair reads could not distinguish some IMGT-functional V segments, including TRBV6-2 and TRBV6-3, so those segments were excluded. Broadly in line with IMGT annotations, most TCR beta V segments showed up in productive rearrangements about 90% or about 30% of the time in an earlier analysis of several hundred of the donors. In this cohort, only TCR beta chains were sequenced, and detectable features were limited by the absence of alpha or paired-chain data. In vitro tests confirmed that three of the cytomegalovirus-associated TCR beta chains recognize cytomegalovirus antigens. HLA typing was unavailable for some donors at each locus, so association tests used only the typed subset. In the study, approximately 150 TCR beta chains were listed as associated with cytomegalovirus. In a later genetic analysis, fewer N-insertions in productive TCRs were reported among donors in an Asian-associated ancestry cluster than the roughly 710-donor mean. The classifier was reported to diagnose cytomegalovirus status with high specificity and sensitivity in both the original and validation cohorts. V-gene and J-gene trimming of TCR beta chains was associated with a missense DCLRE1C variant in a later genetic analysis, and the association was replicated in an independent cohort. In a later analysis, most CMV-associated TCR beta chains were found to appear HLA-restricted, with HLA associations seemingly driven largely by CMV exposure. CMV serostatus was the only immune exposure information available for the cohort. In a later analysis, HLA-associated TCR beta chains were found to be more clonally expanded and to have lower generation probabilities than equally common non-associated chains. Because counts were too low, around 18 rarely observed V segments, including chromosome 9 orphons, were left out of the earlier analysis of some 640 of the donors.

The germline V gene sets CDR1 to SNHLY and CDR2 to FYNNEI. Inclusive of the bounding cysteine and phenylalanine, the CDR3 is 15 residues long. Left in the record is the CDR3 DNA by itself, 45 bases read in frame from the first base. The V end loses 6 bases and the J end loses 4 bases, and a stretch of 16 bases separates them. The cohort consisted of 600 to 700 healthy bone marrow donors. All cohort members were sampled while nominally healthy, although unrecorded immune exposures were likely present. The donor tested CMV seropositive and was one of the 289 seropositive cohort members. A peripheral blood sample was collected from each donor, and TCR beta sequencing was performed on peripheral blood mononuclear cells. The Qiagen DNeasy Blood Extraction Kit was used to extract genomic DNA from the blood cell samples. To prepare the library, the immunoSEQ multiplex PCR assay was applied. For the multiplex PCR, a mixture combining 60 forward primers for TCR Vbeta segments and 13 reverse primers for TCR Jbeta segments was used. Amplification of the CDR3 region of rearranged TCR beta genes was performed with a multiplex PCR assay on genomic DNA. The amplified TCR beta libraries were sequenced on the Illumina HiSeq System as 87-base-pair reads. The source study handled its data this way. Across the 600 to 700 repertoires, a later analysis counted tens of millions of unique TCR beta chains, 9.5 million to 13 million of which were shared by at least two donors. To remove PCR and sequencing errors, raw reads were error-corrected and collapsed into unique sequences using a nearest-neighbor algorithm that merged closely related sequences. CDR3 sequences were aligned to IMGT reference sequences to assign V, D and J gene segments. For a sequence to be retained, a match of at least six nucleotides was required to both a V gene segment and a J gene segment. Rearrangements were classified as productive when the CDR3 lacked stop codons and remained in frame with V and J, and all other rearrangements were classified as non-productive. CDR3 was defined according to IMGT convention as the region running from the second conserved V-encoded cysteine to the conserved J-encoded phenylalanine. The earlier analysis of about 640 of the donors excluded any sequence lacking an unambiguous match to a single V gene segment. An earlier analysis of about 600 of the donors called V segments functional above 56.7% productive rearrangements and segregating when the between-donor standard deviation exceeded 5%. A statistical classification framework was developed to diagnose cytomegalovirus status using the catalog of TCR beta chain sequences. In a later analysis, V and J genes were assigned by comparing TCR nucleotide sequences against IMGT/GENE-DB human TR gene sequences. In a later analysis, CDR3 sequences and most-parsimonious VDJ recombination scenarios were assigned using the TCRdist pipeline. In a later analysis, each TCR beta chain was defined by its CDR3 amino acid sequence together with its V-gene family, and reads lacking a unique V-gene family were excluded. In a later analysis, fewer than 600 highly shared, low-generation-probability nucleotide sequences were removed to address suspected cross-contamination and a sequencing artifact. In a later analysis, a clonal expansion index was calculated for each public chain from normalized within-repertoire ranks of inferred template counts. In a later analysis, generation probabilities were computed with a VDJ recombination model fitted to out-of-frame rearrangements, and the resulting probabilities were checked against IGoR. In a later analysis, hypergeometric tests were used to score TCR-TCR, TCR-HLA and TCR-CMV co-occurrence, with a repertoire-size bias correction applied to TCR pairs. In a later analysis, false discovery rates were estimated by permuting HLA or CMV assignments 20 times. In a later analysis, co-occurring TCRs were grouped using DBSCAN, and TCRdist sequence similarity was added for clustering within HLA-allele-positive subsets. Repertoires with fewer than 30,000 or more than 120,000 public chains, plus five repertoires with anomalous nucleotide sharing, were excluded from co-occurrence clustering. TCRdb retrieved this table from immuneACCESS and kept in-frame rearrangements only. Not all clones are present; in checked studies, unresolved V genes account for under half, and no reason is known for the remainder. V and J calls and clone size follow that table, whereas D and trimming were derived from the DNA. Recorded for this sample are tens of thousands of clones; 80% to 90% of them occurred a single time. Around an eighth of the sample is in the top ten clones.

Source material: PBMCs. This chain is built from TRBV2 and TRBJ2-1; possibly the D gene is TRBD2, per 6 matching bases. This TCR came from a woman in her twenties or thirties in good health and CMV-seropositive. Here the CDR3 is given as CASSIDRGFYNEQFF. The DNA reads TGTGCCAGCAGCATAGACCGGGGGTTTTACAATGAGCAGTTCTTC. The CDR3, completed at both ends by the reference TRBV2 and TRBJ2-1 genes, gives the full variable domain EPEVTQTPSHQVTQMGQEVILRCVPISNHLYFYWYRQILGQKVEFLVSFYNNEISEKSEIFDDQFSVERPDGSNFTLKIRSTKLEDSAMYFCASSIDRGFYNEQFFGPGTRLTVL.